What follows are 11 T cell receptor beta chains derived from one specimen sequenced in a study of cytomegalovirus exposure and HLA in healthy donors. The PCR employed 60 Vbeta primers together with 13 Jbeta primers. Measured with immunoSEQ multiplex PCR; TCRdb has only the in-frame clones, and not every one. The sample has more than 200,000 clones, roughly 68% seen once. Sequenced material: PBMCs. These receptors all stem from a man in his forties in good health and CMV-seropositive.

V gene TRBV6-1 combines with J gene TRBJ2-5; D not resolved. The V gene's germline CDR1 is MNHNS and CDR2 SASEGT. Trimming removed 6 bases at V and 5 bases at J, with 13 bases between. This CDR3 region has 13 residues. CDR3 sequence: CASRTVGAETQYF. DNA for the CDR3: TGTGCCAGCAGGACTGTCGGTGCGGAGACCCAGTACTTC.

The rearrangement joins TRBV5-1 to TRBJ2-5, with 9 bases aligning to TRBD2. Germline V gene data show CDR1 as SGHRS and CDR2 as YFSETQ. V was clipped by 1 base and J by 4 bases; unmatched bases: 8. The CDR3 consists of 16 residues. The CDR3 sequence is CASSLIGGGAGETQYF. For the CDR3, the DNA is TGCGCCAGCAGCTTGATAGGCGGGGGGGCCGGAGAGACCCAGTACTTC. Variable domain in full (rest from reference TRBV5-1 and TRBJ2-5): KAGVTQTPRYLIKTRGQQVTLSCSPISGHRSVSWYQQTPGQGLQFLFEYFSETQRNKGNFPGRFSGRQFSNSRSEMNVSTLELGDSALYLCASSLIGGGAGETQYFGPGTRLLVL.

In this sample, this clone turned up a few times. The V gene is TRBV13, the J gene TRBJ2-3; 7 nucleotides agree with TRBD2. J was trimmed by 6 bases and V by 5 bases; bases with no gene match: 8. In germline, CDR1 is PRHDT, CDR2 FYEKMQ (reference sequence). The length of the CDR3 is 14 residues. The CDR3 loop reads CASSPSLAADTQYF. CDR3 nucleotides: TGTGCCAGCAGCCCCTCTCTAGCGGCGGATACGCAGTATTTT.

The rearrangement links TRBV7-2 to TRBJ2-2; a possible D gene is TRBD1 (6 bases). CDR1 is SGHTA, CDR2 FQGNSA, per germline. The CDR3 runs 15 residues. Trimming removed 2 bases from V and 4 bases from J, with 11 bases in between. The CDR3 protein is CASSLNRAGTGELFF. CDR3 in DNA: TGTGCCAGCAGCTTAAACAGGGCGGGCACCGGGGAGCTGTTTTTT.

The chain carries TRBV9 and TRBJ2-1; maybe TRBD1 (7 bases). V dropped 0 bases and J dropped 8 bases, with 18 bases sitting between them. Germline values: CDR1 SGDLS, CDR2 YYNGEE. This CDR3 has 16 residues. The CDR3 bases are TGTGCCAGCAGCGTAGCTTCATCGGGCAGGGGGGATGAGCAGTTCTTC. It translates to CASSVASSGRGDEQFF.

On this clone: An end of the junction differs from the germline gene, which may be a read error. CDR3 region: CASSLGDTHHF. The CDR3 nucleotides are TGTGCCAGCAGCTTAGGGGACACCCACCACTTC. This chain links TRBV7-9 with TRBJ2-5; D perhaps matches TRBD1 (6 bases). The CDR3 sequence is 11 residues long. CDR1 is SEHNR, CDR2 FQNEAQ, per germline (reference sequence).

This clone was detected once. This chain joins TRBV29-1 and TRBJ2-3; TRBD2 matches 11 bases. CDR3 length: 13 residues. Per germline, CDR1 SQVTM and CDR2 ANQGSEA. The J segment lost 8 bases and the V segment lost 4 bases, leaving 5 bases of the junction unmatched. CDR3 amino acids: CSVGSGGAGTQYF. The CDR3, as DNA: TGCAGCGTTGGTAGCGGGGGGGCGGGTACGCAGTATTTT.

The CDR3, as DNA: TGTGCCAGCAGTGGCAGGGGTGGCTCCTACGAGCAGTACTTC. It yields the protein CASSGRGGSYEQYF. V is TRBV2 and J is TRBJ2-7; maybe TRBD1 (6 bases). The CDR3 loop spans 14 amino acids. Trimming took off 4 bases at V and 0 bases at J, with 10 bases between the two ends. Germline V lookup: CDR1 SNHLY, CDR2 FYNNEI.

V usage is TRBV28 and J usage is TRBJ2-4; unclear D gene. Germline values: CDR1 MDHEN, CDR2 SYDVKM. The CDR3 runs to 13 residues. Trimming took off 6 bases at V and 7 bases at J, with 13 bases between the two ends. CDR3 DNA sequence: TGTGCCAGCAGCCCTGTGAGTCGGAACATTCAGTACTTC. This gives the protein CASSPVSRNIQYF.

The V gene is TRBV6-6, the J gene TRBJ2-7, with D maybe TRBD2 (7 bases). Germline CDR1 MNHNY, CDR2 SVGAGI (reference sequence). V lost 8 bases, J lost 5 bases, and 22 bases lay in between. The CDR3 has 15 residues. CDR3 nucleotides: TGTGCCAGCCGGAGGGGGGGGCGAGGGGCCGACGAGCAGTACTTC. It is translated as CASRRGGRGADEQYF.

The CDR3 protein is CASKNGGSSYEQYF. The CDR3 coding sequence is TGTGCCAGCAAAAACGGGGGGTCTTCCTACGAGCAGTACTTC. V gene TRBV2 combines with J gene TRBJ2-7, with 7 bases aligning to TRBD2. The germline V gene encodes CDR1 SNHLY and CDR2 FYNNEI. The V segment lost 7 bases and the J segment 1 base; nucleotides outside the gene matches: 7. CDR3 length: 14 residues.